This TCR beta chain was profiled in a study of T cell changes during pregnancy in multiple sclerosis. This CDR3 contains 18 residues. The V and J ends lost 4 bases and 4 bases respectively, with 26 bases between them. Per germline, CDR1 SEHNR and CDR2 FQNEAQ (reference sequence). TCRdb's copy holds only in-frame clones and misses some; the assay was immunoSEQ multiplex PCR. This table has roughly 27,000 clones, about 83% appearing once. The specimen comprised CD8+ T cells from peripheral blood mononuclear cells, sampled after pregnancy. The chain recombines TRBV7-9 with TRBJ2-7; D gene uncertain. The receptor was derived from a female donor with multiple sclerosis, enrolled in a pregnancy study. Here the CDR3 DNA reads TGTGCCAGCAGCTCACGATCACGGCGGAGTGCAGTTGGGTACGAGCAGTACTTC. This codes for CASSSRSRRSAVGYEQYF.